The clone carrying this T cell receptor beta chain was detected once. Losses at the gene ends were 6 bases for V and 1 base for J; bases not matched to a gene: 7. The CDR3 consists of 16 residues. Germline loops: CDR1 SNHLY, CDR2 FYNNEI. This entry belongs to a study of OX40 agonist ivuxolimab in advanced cancers. The wider study: Ivuxolimab was administered intravenously to patients at 0.01 to 10 mg/kg every 2 weeks.

Produced via immunoSEQ multiplex PCR; TCRdb's table is partial and in-frame only. This sample carries about 110,000 clones, roughly nine tenths of them seen once, and the ten largest clones take about 0.3%. The sample was CD4+ or CD8+ T cells sorted from blood, taken in a trial of the OX40 agonist ivuxolimab. This clonotype originated in an adult with an advanced solid tumor such as melanoma, head and neck, liver or kidney cancer. The rearrangement joins TRBV2 to TRBJ2-2; 8 bases agree with TRBD1. For the CDR3, the DNA is TGTGCCAGCAGCATAAACGACAGGGGGAACACCGGGGAGCTGTTTTTT. Amino acids: CASSINDRGNTGELFF.